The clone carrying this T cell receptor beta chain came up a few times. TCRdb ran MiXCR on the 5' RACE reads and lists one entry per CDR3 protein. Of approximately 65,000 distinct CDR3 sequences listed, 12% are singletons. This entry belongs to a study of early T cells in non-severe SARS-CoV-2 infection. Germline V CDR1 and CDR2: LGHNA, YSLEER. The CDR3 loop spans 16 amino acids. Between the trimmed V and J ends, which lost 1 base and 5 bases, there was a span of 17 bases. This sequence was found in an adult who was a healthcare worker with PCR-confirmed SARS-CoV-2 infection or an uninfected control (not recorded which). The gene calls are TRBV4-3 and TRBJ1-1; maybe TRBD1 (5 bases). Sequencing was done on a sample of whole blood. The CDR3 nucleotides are TGCGCCAGCAGCCAAGGGCGGGGGAGAGCTGGGACTGAAGCTTTCTTT. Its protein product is CASSQGRGRAGTEAFF.